Here is one TCR beta chain with its context. Its antigen is as yet unknown. The CDR3 contains 15 residues. CDR1 LGHNA and CDR2 YSLEER come from the germline V gene. The V end lost 0 bases, the J end lost 4 bases, and 10 bases lay between the germline ends. Using a J-beta primer mix together with a sample-barcoded 5' primer, a second PCR was run for roughly 7 to 12 cycles. At least 2.5 million CDR3-containing paired-end reads were obtained per sample. Using its own MiXCR run on the 5' RACE reads, TCRdb lists one record per CDR3 protein. The table lists some 1.8 million distinct CDR3 sequences, roughly 43% of them singletons, with 23% in the top ten. Drawn from each donor were approximately 10 milliliters of peripheral blood. The data originate from a study of blood T cells in healthy people across ages. The wider study: Template switching captured about one barcoded beta molecule per two T cells. Broader study findings: Researchers report that TCR beta diversity correlated strongly with naive T cell percentage.

This rearrangement joins TRBV4-3 to TRBJ1-3; D perhaps matches TRBD1 (5 bases). The origin of this receptor is a human donor in good health. The specimen sequenced was blood. The CDR3 region has the DNA TGCGCCAGCAGCCAAGATGGGGGTCAGGGAAACACCATATATTTT. Residues: CASSQDGGQGNTIYF.